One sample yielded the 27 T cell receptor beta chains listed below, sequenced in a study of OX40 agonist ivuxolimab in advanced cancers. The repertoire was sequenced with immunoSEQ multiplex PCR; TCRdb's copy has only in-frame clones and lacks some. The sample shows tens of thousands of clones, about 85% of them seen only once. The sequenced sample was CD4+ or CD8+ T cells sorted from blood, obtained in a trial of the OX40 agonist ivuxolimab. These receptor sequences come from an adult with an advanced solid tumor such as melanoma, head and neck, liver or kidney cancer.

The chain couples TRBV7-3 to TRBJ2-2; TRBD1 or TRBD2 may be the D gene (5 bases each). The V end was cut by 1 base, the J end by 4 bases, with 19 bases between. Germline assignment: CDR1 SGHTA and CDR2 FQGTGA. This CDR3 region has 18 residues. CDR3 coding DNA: TGTGCCAGCAGCTTAAGGGGCCCCAGGGAGTTGGGCACCGGGGAGCTGTTTTTT. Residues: CASSLRGPRELGTGELFF.

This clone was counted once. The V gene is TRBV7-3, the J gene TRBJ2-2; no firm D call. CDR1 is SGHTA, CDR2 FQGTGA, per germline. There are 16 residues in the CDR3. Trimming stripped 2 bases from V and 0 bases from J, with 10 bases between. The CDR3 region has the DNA TGTGCCAGCAGCTTAGTCGGACCAGCGAACACCGGGGAGCTGTTTTTT. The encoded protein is CASSLVGPANTGELFF.

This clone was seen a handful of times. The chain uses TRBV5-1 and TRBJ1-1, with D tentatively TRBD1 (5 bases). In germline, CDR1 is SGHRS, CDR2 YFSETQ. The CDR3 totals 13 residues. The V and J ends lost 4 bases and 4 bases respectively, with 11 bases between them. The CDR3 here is CASSPDRATEAFF. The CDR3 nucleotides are TGCGCCAGCAGCCCCGACAGAGCCACTGAAGCTTTCTTT.

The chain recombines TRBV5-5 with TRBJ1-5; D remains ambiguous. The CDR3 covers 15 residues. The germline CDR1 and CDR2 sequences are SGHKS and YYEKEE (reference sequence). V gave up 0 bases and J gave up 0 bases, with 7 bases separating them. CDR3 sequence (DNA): TGTGCCAGCAGCTTGGCTCAGTATAGCAATCAGCCCCAGCATTTT. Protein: CASSLAQYSNQPQHF.

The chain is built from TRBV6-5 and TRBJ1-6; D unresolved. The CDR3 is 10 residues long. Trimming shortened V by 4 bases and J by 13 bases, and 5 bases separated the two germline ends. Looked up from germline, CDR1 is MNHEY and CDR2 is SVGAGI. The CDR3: CASSSRPLHF. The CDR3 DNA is TGTGCCAGCAGTTCGAGGCCCCTCCACTTT.

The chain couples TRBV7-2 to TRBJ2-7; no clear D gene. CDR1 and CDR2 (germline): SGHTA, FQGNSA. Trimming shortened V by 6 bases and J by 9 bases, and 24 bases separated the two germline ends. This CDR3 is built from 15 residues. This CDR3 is CASSPDTSARFGQYF. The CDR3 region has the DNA TGTGCCAGCAGTCCAGACACGAGTGCCCGCTTTGGGCAGTACTTC. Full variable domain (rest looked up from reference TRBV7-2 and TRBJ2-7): GAGVSQSPSNKVTEKGKDVELRCDPISGHTALYWYRQSLGQGLEFLIYFQGNSAPDKSGLPSDRFSAERTGGSVSTLTIQRTQQEDSAVYLCASSPDTSARFGQYFGPGTRLTVT.

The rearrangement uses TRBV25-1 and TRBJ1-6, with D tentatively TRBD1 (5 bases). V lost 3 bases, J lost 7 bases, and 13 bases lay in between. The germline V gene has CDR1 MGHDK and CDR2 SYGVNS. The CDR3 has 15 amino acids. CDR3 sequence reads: CASSDFRTKNSPLHF. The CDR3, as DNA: TGTGCCAGCAGTGACTTTCGGACAAAGAATTCACCCCTCCACTTT.

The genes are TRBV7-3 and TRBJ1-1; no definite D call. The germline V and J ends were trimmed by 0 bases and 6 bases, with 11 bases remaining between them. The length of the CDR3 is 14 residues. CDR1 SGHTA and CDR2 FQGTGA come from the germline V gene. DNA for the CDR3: TGTGCCAGCAGCTTAACCGCCTTCGAAGCTGAAGCTTTCTTT. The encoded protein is CASSLTAFEAEAFF.

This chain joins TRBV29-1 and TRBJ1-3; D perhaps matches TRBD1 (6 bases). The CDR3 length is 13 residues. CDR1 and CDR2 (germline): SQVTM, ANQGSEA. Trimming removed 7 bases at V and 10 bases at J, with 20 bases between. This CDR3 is CSAAGTLGGTIYF. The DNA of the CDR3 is TGCAGCGCCGCCGGGACACTCGGGGGGACCATATATTTT.

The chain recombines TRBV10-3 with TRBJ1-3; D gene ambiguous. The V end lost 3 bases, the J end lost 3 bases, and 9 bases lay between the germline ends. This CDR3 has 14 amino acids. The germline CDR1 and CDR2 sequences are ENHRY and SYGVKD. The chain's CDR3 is CAISERLVGNTIYF. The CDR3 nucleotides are TGTGCCATCAGTGAAAGGTTGGTTGGAAACACCATATATTTT.

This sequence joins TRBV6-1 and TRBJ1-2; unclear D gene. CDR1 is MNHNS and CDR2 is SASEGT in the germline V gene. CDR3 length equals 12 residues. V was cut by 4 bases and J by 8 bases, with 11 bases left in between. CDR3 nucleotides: TGTGCCAGCAGTGTCCGGGGTCGGGGCTACACCTTC. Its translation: CASSVRGRGYTF.

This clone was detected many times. DNA for the CDR3: TGTGCCTGGGGGTCGGGGACCTCCTACGAGCAGTACTTC. It translates to CAWGSGTSYEQYF. The gene calls are TRBV30 and TRBJ2-7; D could derive from TRBD1 or TRBD2 (5 bases each). V lost 5 bases, J lost 0 bases, and 11 bases lay in between. The CDR3 covers 13 residues. The germline CDR1 and CDR2 sequences are GTSNPN and SVGIG (reference sequence).

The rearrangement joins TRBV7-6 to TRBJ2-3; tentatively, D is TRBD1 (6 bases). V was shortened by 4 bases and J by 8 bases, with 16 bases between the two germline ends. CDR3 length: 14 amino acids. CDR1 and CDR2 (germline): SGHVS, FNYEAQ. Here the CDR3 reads CASSYDRSETTQYF. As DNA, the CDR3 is TGTGCCAGCAGCTACGACAGGTCAGAGACTACGCAGTATTTT.

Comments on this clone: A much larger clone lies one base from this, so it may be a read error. The CDR3 DNA reads TGTGCCAGCAGCCTCACAGATACGCAGTATTTT. This codes for CASSLTDTQYF. The chain joins TRBV11-1 to TRBJ2-3, with unresolved D. The CDR3 length is 11 residues. The V end was cut by 5 bases, the J end by 2 bases, with 2 bases between. CDR1 and CDR2 (germline): SGHAT, FQDESV (reference sequence).

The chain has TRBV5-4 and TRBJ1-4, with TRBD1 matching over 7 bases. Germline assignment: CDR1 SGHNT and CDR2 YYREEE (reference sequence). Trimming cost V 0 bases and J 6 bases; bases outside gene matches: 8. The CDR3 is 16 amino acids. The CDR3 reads CASSLDPGQIYEKLFF. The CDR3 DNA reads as TGTGCCAGCAGCTTGGATCCGGGACAGATTTATGAAAAACTGTTTTTT.

The CDR3 coding sequence is TGTGCCAGTTGGGACGGCCACTCTGGGGCCAACGTCCTGACTTTC. As protein: CASWDGHSGANVLTF. The V gene is TRBV6-1, the J gene TRBJ2-6; TRBD1 or TRBD2 may be the D gene (5 bases each). Trimming left V 9 bases short and J 0 bases short, with 12 bases between. CDR1 is MNHNS and CDR2 is SASEGT in the germline V gene. This CDR3 spans 15 amino acids.

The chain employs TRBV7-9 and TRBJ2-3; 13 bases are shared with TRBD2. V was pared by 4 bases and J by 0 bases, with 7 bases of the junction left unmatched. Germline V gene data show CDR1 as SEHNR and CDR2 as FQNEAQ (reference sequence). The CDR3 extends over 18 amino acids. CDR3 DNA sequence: TGTGCCAGCAGCTACGGACTAGCGGGGGTGACTAGCACAGATACGCAGTATTTT. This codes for CASSYGLAGVTSTDTQYF.

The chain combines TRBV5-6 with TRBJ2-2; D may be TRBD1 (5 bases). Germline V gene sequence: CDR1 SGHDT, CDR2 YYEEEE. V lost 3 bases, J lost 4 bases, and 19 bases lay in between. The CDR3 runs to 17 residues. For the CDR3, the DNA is TGTGCCAGCAGCTGGTATCAGGGTGTTAGGAGCACCGGGGAGCTGTTTTTT. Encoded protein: CASSWYQGVRSTGELFF.

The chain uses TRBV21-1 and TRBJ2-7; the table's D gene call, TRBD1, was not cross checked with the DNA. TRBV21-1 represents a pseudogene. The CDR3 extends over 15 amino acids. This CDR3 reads CASSNYRTGDAEQYV. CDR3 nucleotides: TGTGCCAGCAGCAACTACCGGACAGGGGATGCCGAGCAGTACGTC.

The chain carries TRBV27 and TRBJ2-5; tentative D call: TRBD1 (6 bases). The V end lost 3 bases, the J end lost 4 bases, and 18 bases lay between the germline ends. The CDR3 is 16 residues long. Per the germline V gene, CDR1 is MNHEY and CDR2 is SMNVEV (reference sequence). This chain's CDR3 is CASSFGHGAGAETQYF. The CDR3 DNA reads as TGTGCCAGCAGTTTCGGACATGGGGCAGGGGCAGAGACCCAGTACTTC.

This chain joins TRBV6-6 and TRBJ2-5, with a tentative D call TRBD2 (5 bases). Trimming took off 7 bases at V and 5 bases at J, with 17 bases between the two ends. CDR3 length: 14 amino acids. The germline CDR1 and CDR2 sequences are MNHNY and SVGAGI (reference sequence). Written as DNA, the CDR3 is TGTGCCAGCATAACTCGCCGAGGGCACGAGACCCAGTACTTC. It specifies CASITRRGHETQYF.

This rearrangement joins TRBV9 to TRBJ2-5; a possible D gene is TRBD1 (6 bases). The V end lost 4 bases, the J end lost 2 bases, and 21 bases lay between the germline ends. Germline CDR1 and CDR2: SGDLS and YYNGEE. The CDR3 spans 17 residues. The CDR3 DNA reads TGTGCCAGCAGCCTCTCGGGACATCCCCGTTATCAAGAGACCCAGTACTTC. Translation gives CASSLSGHPRYQETQYF.

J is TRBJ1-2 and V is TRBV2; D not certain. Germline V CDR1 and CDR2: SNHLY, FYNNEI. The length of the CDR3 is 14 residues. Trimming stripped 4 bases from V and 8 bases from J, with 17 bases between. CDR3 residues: CASSVDPVRWGYTF. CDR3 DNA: TGTGCCAGCAGTGTTGACCCGGTGAGATGGGGCTACACCTTC.

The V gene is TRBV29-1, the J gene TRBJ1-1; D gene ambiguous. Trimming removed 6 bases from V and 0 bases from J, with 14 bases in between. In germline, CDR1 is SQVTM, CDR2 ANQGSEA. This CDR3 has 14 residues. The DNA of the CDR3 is TGCAGCGTGGCCCGGACGGTAATGAACACTGAAGCTTTCTTT. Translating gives CSVARTVMNTEAFF.

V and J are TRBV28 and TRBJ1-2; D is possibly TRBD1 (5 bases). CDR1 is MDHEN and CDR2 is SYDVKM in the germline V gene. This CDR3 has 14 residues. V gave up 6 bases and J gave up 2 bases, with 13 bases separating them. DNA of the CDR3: TGTGCCAGCAGGGGCGGCGGGACGAACTATGGCTACACCTTC. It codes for CASRGGGTNYGYTF.

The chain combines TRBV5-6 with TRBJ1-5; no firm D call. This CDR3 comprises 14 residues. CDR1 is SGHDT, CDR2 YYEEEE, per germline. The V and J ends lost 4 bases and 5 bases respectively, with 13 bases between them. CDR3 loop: CASSNERQDQPQHF. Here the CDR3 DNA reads TGTGCCAGCAGCAATGAAAGGCAGGATCAGCCCCAGCATTTT. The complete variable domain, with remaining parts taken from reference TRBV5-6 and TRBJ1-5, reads DAGVTQSPTHLIKTRGQQVTLRCSPKSGHDTVSWYQQALGQGPQFIFQYYEEEERQRGNFPDRFSGHQFPNYSSELNVNALLLGDSALYLCASSNERQDQPQHFGDGTRLSIL.

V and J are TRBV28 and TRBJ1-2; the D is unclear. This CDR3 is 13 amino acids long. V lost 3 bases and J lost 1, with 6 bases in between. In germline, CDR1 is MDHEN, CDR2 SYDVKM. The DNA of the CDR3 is TGTGCCAGCAGTTTGGGTAGTAACTATGGCTACACCTTC. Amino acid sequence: CASSLGSNYGYTF.